This T cell receptor beta chain was obtained from a study of blood T cell repertoires in COVID-19. The assay was immunoSEQ multiplex PCR, and TCRdb's table has in-frame clones only and misses some. The sample consists of about 130,000 clones, around 88% of them appearing once. This CDR3 contains 15 residues. V lost 4 bases to trimming and J lost 3 bases; unmatched junction nucleotides: 3. CDR1 SGHTA and CDR2 FQGNSA come from the germline V gene. What was sequenced was peripheral blood. The receptor was derived from a man aged 55 to 70 with active or convalescent COVID-19. J is TRBJ1-5 and V is TRBV7-2; 10 bases are shared with TRBD1. CDR3 amino acids: CASSWTGGANQPQHF. The DNA of the CDR3 is TGTGCCAGCAGCTGGACAGGGGGAGCCAATCAGCCCCAGCATTTT.